Presented here are 29 T cell receptor beta chains from one specimen sequenced in a study of blood T cell repertoires in COVID-19. Data came from immunoSEQ multiplex PCR; TCRdb stores just in-frame clones and leaves some out. The profile shows about 130,000 clones, around 80% of them singletons. The source material was peripheral blood. The receptors come from a man aged 30 to 39 with COVID-19, enrolled during active disease.

Only one count was recorded for this clone. The chain is built from TRBV14 and TRBJ1-1; D remains ambiguous. This CDR3 has 14 residues. The germline V and J ends were trimmed by 4 bases and 7 bases, with 16 bases remaining between them. The germline V gene encodes CDR1 SGHDN and CDR2 FVKESK. The CDR3 DNA sequence: TGTGCCAGCAGCCGAAGTCCCGGCCGGGGTGAAGCTTTCTTT. Its protein product is CASSRSPGRGEAFF.

The chain combines TRBV3-1 (or the pseudogene TRBV3-2) with TRBJ1-5; 9 nucleotides agree with TRBD1. With V trimmed by 6 bases and J by 0 bases, 12 bases remained unmatched. The CDR3 extends over 18 amino acids. Germline V CDR1 and CDR2: LGHDT, YNNKEL (reference sequence). For the CDR3, the DNA is TGTGCCAGCAGAAGGACAGGGGTACTGCTATATAGCAATCAGCCCCAGCATTTT. Its protein product is CASRRTGVLLYSNQPQHF.

The chain combines TRBV30 with TRBJ2-5; tentative D call: TRBD2 (5 bases). The V end lost 4 bases, the J end lost 2 bases, and 20 bases lay between the germline ends. Germline V CDR1 and CDR2: GTSNPN, SVGIG (reference sequence). CDR3 length equals 16 residues. The CDR3 reads CAWTVGLGSIQETQYF. In DNA, the CDR3 is TGTGCCTGGACCGTTGGTTTGGGGAGTATACAAGAGACCCAGTACTTC.

The V gene is TRBV19, the J gene TRBJ2-7; D possibly corresponds to TRBD1 (6 bases). The CDR3 spans 14 residues. The ends were cut back, 4 bases at V and 0 bases at J, with 10 bases in the middle. The germline V gene has CDR1 LNHDA and CDR2 SQIVND (reference sequence). The CDR3: CASSKTGSSYEQYF. CDR3 sequence (DNA): TGTGCCAGTAGTAAAACAGGGAGCTCCTACGAGCAGTACTTC. The variable domain in full, with the rest retrieved from reference TRBV19 and TRBJ2-7, is DGGITQSPKYLFRKEGQNVTLSCEQNLNHDAMYWYRQDPGQGLRLIYYSQIVNDFQKGDIAEGYSVSREKKESFPLTVTSAQKNPTAFYLCASSKTGSSYEQYFGPGTRLTVT.

The rearrangement links TRBV10-3 to TRBJ2-5; 9 bases line up with TRBD2. Trimming at V came to 4 bases and at J to 4 bases, leaving 10 bases not matched to a gene. CDR3 length: 16 amino acids. Germline CDR1 is ENHRY and CDR2 is SYGVKD. CDR3 loop: CAISALAGVGGETQYF. The CDR3 DNA reads TGTGCCATCAGTGCCTTAGCGGGAGTGGGAGGAGAGACCCAGTACTTC.

The chain links TRBV19 to TRBJ1-1; TRBD1 aligns across 9 bases. The CDR3 has 14 residues. Trimming took 7 bases from V and 6 from J; bases not matched to a gene: 9. The germline V gene encodes CDR1 LNHDA and CDR2 SQIVND (reference sequence). The CDR3 DNA reads as TGTGCCAGTACCCCAGGGACAGGGTTTGCTGAAGCTTTCTTT. It yields the protein CASTPGTGFAEAFF.

The chain is built from TRBV18 and TRBJ1-1; D gene ambiguous. The germline V gene encodes CDR1 KGHSH and CDR2 LQKENI. This CDR3 region has 16 residues. The V end was cut by 1 base, the J end by 2 bases, with 14 bases between. This CDR3 reads CASSPLGRVGNTEAFF. CDR3 nucleotides: TGTGCCAGCTCACCACTCGGGAGGGTGGGAAACACTGAAGCTTTCTTT.

This clone was found a few times. V is TRBV2 and J is TRBJ1-1; 8 bases are a match to TRBD1. CDR3 length equals 14 residues. With V trimmed by 5 bases and J by 3 bases, 5 bases remained unmatched. Looked up from germline, CDR1 is SNHLY and CDR2 is FYNNEI. The CDR3 DNA reads TGTGCCAGCAGTCGACAGGGACAGGACACTGAAGCTTTCTTT. Its protein is CASSRQGQDTEAFF.

The chain recombines TRBV10-2 with TRBJ2-7; tentatively, D is TRBD1 (5 bases). V lost 6 bases and J lost 2, with 20 bases in between. This CDR3 has 16 amino acids. Per germline, CDR1 WSHSY and CDR2 SAAADI. Here the CDR3 DNA reads TGCGCCAGCAGCCTCCCAAACCAGGGTCGGGCCTACGAGCAGTACTTC. Amino acids: CASSLPNQGRAYEQYF.

This clone was found a few times. This sequence joins TRBV11-2 and TRBJ2-7; D may be TRBD1 (6 bases). The length of the CDR3 is 14 residues. The V gene's germline CDR1 is SGHAT and CDR2 FQNNGV. Trimming pared 5 bases from V and 5 bases from J, leaving 16 bases between. In nucleotides, the CDR3 is TGTGCCAGCAGCGACGGGACAAGGTTCGACGAGCAGTACTTC. The encoded protein is CASSDGTRFDEQYF.

The J gene is TRBJ2-1, the V gene TRBV7-6; TRBD1 aligns across 7 bases. The CDR3 extends over 17 amino acids. The V gene's germline CDR1 is SGHVS and CDR2 FNYEAQ. V trimming: 4 bases; J trimming: 1 base; junction bases outside the gene matches: 10. DNA of the CDR3: TGTGCCAGCAGCTCCAGGACAGGCATGGGTTCCTACAATGAGCAGTTCTTC. It encodes CASSSRTGMGSYNEQFF.

The rearrangement uses TRBV27 and TRBJ2-1; 12 bases map to TRBD2. This CDR3 region has 17 residues. Germline-derived CDR1 and CDR2 are MNHEY and SMNVEV (reference sequence). The trim removed 3 bases at V and 2 bases at J, leaving 5 bases unmatched. The CDR3 region is CASSFALAGGPYNEQFF. Written as DNA, the CDR3 is TGTGCCAGCAGTTTCGCCCTAGCGGGAGGGCCCTACAATGAGCAGTTCTTC.

V usage is TRBV18 and J usage is TRBJ2-5; 12 positions agree with TRBD2. CDR3 length: 14 amino acids. Germline V gene sequence: CDR1 KGHSH, CDR2 LQKENI. V lost 6 bases, J lost 4 bases, and 3 bases stayed unmatched. CDR3 nucleotides: TGTGCCAGCTCGCAGACTAGCGGGAGAGAGACCCAGTACTTC. This sequence encodes CASSQTSGRETQYF.

The V gene is TRBV27, the J gene TRBJ2-1, with a weak D call TRBD2 (6 bases). The CDR3 is 15 amino acids. The ends were cut back, 3 bases at V and 4 bases at J, with 13 bases in the middle. CDR1 is MNHEY, CDR2 SMNVEV, per germline (reference sequence). CDR3 sequence: CASSLVGGLYNEQFF. Here the CDR3 DNA reads TGTGCCAGCAGTTTGGTTGGGGGACTGTACAATGAGCAGTTCTTC.

CDR3 coding DNA: TGTGCCAGCAACATACCGGGGGTTGAAAAACTGTTTTTT. This encodes CASNIPGVEKLFF. V is TRBV28 and J is TRBJ1-4; D might be TRBD1 (5 bases). The CDR3 extends over 13 amino acids. Germline V gene sequence: CDR1 MDHEN, CDR2 SYDVKM. V shed 7 bases and J shed 7 bases, with 13 bases lying between them.

This clone was seen ten or more times. The genes are TRBV3-1 (or the pseudogene TRBV3-2) and TRBJ1-1; 10 nucleotides match TRBD1. The CDR3 covers 18 residues. Germline V gene data show CDR1 as LGHDT and CDR2 as YNNKEL (reference sequence). Trimming took 0 bases from V and 1 from J; bases not matched to a gene: 8. The CDR3 coding sequence is TGTGCCAGCAGCCAAGATTACGACAGGGGGCGCTGGAACACTGAAGCTTTCTTT. Residues: CASSQDYDRGRWNTEAFF.

V and J are TRBV10-3 and TRBJ1-5; 7 bases line up with TRBD1. Per germline, CDR1 ENHRY and CDR2 SYGVKD. This CDR3 is 13 amino acids long. Losses at the gene ends were 5 bases for V and 3 bases for J; bases not matched to a gene: 1. This CDR3 is CAISTGDNQPQHF. In nucleotides, the CDR3 is TGTGCCATCAGTACAGGGGACAATCAGCCCCAGCATTTT.

This chain uses TRBV5-6 with TRBJ1-2; 10 nucleotides align to TRBD1. Germline V CDR1 and CDR2: SGHDT, YYEEEE. The CDR3 is made up of 11 amino acids. Trimming at V came to 4 bases and at J to 14 bases, leaving 5 bases not matched to a gene. CDR3 sequence reads: CASSTGQGLTF. The CDR3 DNA is TGTGCCAGCAGCACGGGACAGGGGCTTACCTTC.

The gene calls are TRBV7-9 and TRBJ2-5, with a possible D match to TRBD1 (6 bases). V gave up 6 bases and J gave up 5 bases, with 19 bases separating them. This CDR3 region has 15 residues. Germline loops: CDR1 SEHNR, CDR2 FQNEAQ (reference sequence). The CDR3 DNA follows: TGTGCCAGCAGACCCCCTTACAGGGTTGGGGAGACCCAGTACTTC. Translation gives CASRPPYRVGETQYF.

The CDR3, as DNA: TGTGCCAGCAGCCCGCGGACAGGGTCCTCTGGAAACACCATATATTTT. Protein product: CASSPRTGSSGNTIYF. This rearrangement joins TRBV3-1 (or the pseudogene TRBV3-2) to TRBJ1-3; 8 bases are a match to TRBD1. The J segment lost 0 bases and the V segment lost 4 bases, leaving 5 bases of the junction unmatched. CDR3 size: 16 residues. CDR1 is LGHDT and CDR2 is YNNKEL in the germline V gene (reference sequence).

The V and J genes are TRBV30 and TRBJ2-5; D remains ambiguous. The germline V gene encodes CDR1 GTSNPN and CDR2 SVGIG (reference sequence). The germline V and J ends were trimmed by 7 bases and 3 bases, with 9 bases remaining between them. The CDR3 is 11 residues long. The CDR3 here is CASLIKETQYF. The CDR3 DNA reads as TGTGCCTCACTAATAAAAGAGACCCAGTACTTC. Drawing the rest from reference TRBV30 and TRBJ2-5, the complete variable domain is SQTIHQWPATLVQPVGSPLSLECTVEGTSNPNLYWYRQAAGRGLQLLFYSVGIGQISSEVPQNLSASRPQDRQFILSSKKLLLSDSGFYLCASLIKETQYFGPGTRLLVL.

The rearrangement links TRBV29-1 to TRBJ2-5, with 11 bases aligning to TRBD2. The junction had 4 bases not matched to a gene; V was cut back by 2 bases and J by 5 bases. The germline gives CDR1 SQVTM, CDR2 ANQGSEA. This CDR3 comprises 14 residues. The CDR3 reads CSVEIAGGQETQYF. The CDR3 nucleotides are TGCAGCGTTGAAATAGCGGGGGGGCAGGAGACCCAGTACTTC.

On this clone: Within the sample, other DNA sequences also encode this same CDR3. The chain combines TRBV7-2 with TRBJ2-5; possibly TRBD1 for D (6 bases). From germline, CDR1 is SGHTA and CDR2 FQGNSA. Trimming took off 1 base at V and 4 bases at J, with 10 bases between the two ends. The CDR3 is 14 residues long. The CDR3 coding sequence is TGTGCCAGCAGCTTAGGGGGGCTTCGAGAGACCCAGTACTTC. Its translation is CASSLGGLRETQYF.

V gene TRBV7-8 combines with J gene TRBJ1-2, with D possibly TRBD1 on 6 matching bases. The length of the CDR3 is 14 residues. Trimming removed 5 bases at V and 6 bases at J, with 16 bases between. Germline V gene lookup returns CDR1 SGHVS and CDR2 FQNEAQ. CDR3 nucleotides: TGTGCCAGCAGCCCCCCGGGACATCTTCATGGCTACACCTTC. It specifies CASSPPGHLHGYTF. Using reference TRBV7-8 and TRBJ1-2 for the parts outside the CDR3, the full variable domain is GAGVSQSPRYKVAKRGQDVALRCDPISGHVSLFWYQQALGQGPEFLTYFQNEAQLDKSGLPSDRFFAERPEGSVSTLKIQRTQQEDSAVYLCASSPPGHLHGYTFGSGTRLTVV.

The chain carries TRBV12-3 or TRBV12-4 and TRBJ2-7, with D maybe TRBD1 (5 bases). This CDR3 has 13 residues. The V and J ends lost 3 bases and 2 bases respectively, with 8 bases between them. CDR3 nucleotides: TGTGCCAGCAGTTTCGGACAAACCTACGAGCAGTACTTC. As protein: CASSFGQTYEQYF.

The chain carries TRBV28 and TRBJ2-3; 8 bases align to TRBD2. The V and J ends lost 2 bases and 1 base, in that order; junction bases with no gene match: 5. This CDR3 is 16 amino acids long. From germline, CDR1 is MDHEN and CDR2 SYDVKM. In DNA form, the CDR3 reads TGTGCCAGCAGTTTAATTATCGGGAGGGGCACAGATACGCAGTATTTT. It codes for CASSLIIGRGTDTQYF.

The chain uses TRBV5-4 and TRBJ2-1; D is perhaps TRBD1 (5 bases). Per germline, CDR1 SGHNT and CDR2 YYREEE (reference sequence). Trimming left V 4 bases short and J 0 bases short, with 11 bases between. The CDR3 has 15 amino acids. The CDR3 DNA reads as TGTGCCAGCAGCAAGGGGCTAGGCTCCTACAATGAGCAGTTCTTC. This codes for CASSKGLGSYNEQFF.

The chain couples TRBV6-5 to TRBJ2-2, with 7 bases lining up with TRBD1. CDR1 is MNHEY and CDR2 is SVGAGI in the germline V gene. V dropped 7 bases and J dropped 2; count of bases not matched to a gene: 7. This CDR3 is 15 amino acids long. The CDR3 DNA is TGTGCCAGCACCAATACAGGGGTTAACACCGGGGAGCTGTTTTTT. Protein: CASTNTGVNTGELFF.

This clone has just a few counts. The CDR3 DNA follows: TGTGCCAGTAGTCTCCGCCCGGGACAGGACTACGAGCAGTACTTC. It encodes CASSLRPGQDYEQYF. The gene calls are TRBV19 and TRBJ2-7, with 8 bases lining up with TRBD1. CDR1 and CDR2 from the germline V gene are LNHDA and SQIVND (reference sequence). The CDR3 length is 15 residues. Trimming cost V 5 bases and J 3 bases; bases outside gene matches: 9.